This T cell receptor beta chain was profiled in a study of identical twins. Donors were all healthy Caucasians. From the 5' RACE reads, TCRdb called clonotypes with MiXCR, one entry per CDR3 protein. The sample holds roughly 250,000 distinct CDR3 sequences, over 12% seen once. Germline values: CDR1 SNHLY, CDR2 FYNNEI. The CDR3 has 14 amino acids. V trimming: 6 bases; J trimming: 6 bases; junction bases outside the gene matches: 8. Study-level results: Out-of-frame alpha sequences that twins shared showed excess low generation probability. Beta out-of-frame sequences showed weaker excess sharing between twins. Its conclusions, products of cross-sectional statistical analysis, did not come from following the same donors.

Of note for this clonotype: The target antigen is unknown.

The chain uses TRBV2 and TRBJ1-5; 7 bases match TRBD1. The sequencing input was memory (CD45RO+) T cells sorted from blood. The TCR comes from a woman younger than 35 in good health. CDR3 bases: TGTGCCAGCAGGGATACAGGGGCGGGTCAGCCCCAGCATTTT. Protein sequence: CASRDTGAGQPQHF.